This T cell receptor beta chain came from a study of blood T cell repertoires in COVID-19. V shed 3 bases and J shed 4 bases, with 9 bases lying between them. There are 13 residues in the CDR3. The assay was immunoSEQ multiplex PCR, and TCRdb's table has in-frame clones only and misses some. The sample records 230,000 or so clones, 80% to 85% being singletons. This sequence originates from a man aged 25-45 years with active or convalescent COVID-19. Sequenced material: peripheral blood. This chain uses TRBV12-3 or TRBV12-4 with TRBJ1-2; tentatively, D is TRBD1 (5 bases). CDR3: CASSLQTAYGYTF. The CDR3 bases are TGTGCCAGCAGTTTGCAGACAGCCTATGGCTACACCTTC.